The 7 T cell receptor beta chains below all came from one sample that was sequenced in a study of T cells in tuberculosis. Sorting used thawed, overnight-rested PBMC stained with anti-CD3, a viability dye and GMM-loaded CD1B tetramer. CD1B tetramers were loaded with Rhodococcus equi-derived C32 glucose monomycolate. Clones were sequenced by immunoSEQ multiplex PCR, and TCRdb holds only the in-frame ones, with some missing. The profile shows nearly 60,000 clones, approximately 91% of them singletons. Sequenced: CD1b-GMM tetramer-negative cells sorted from PBMCs. The receptors were gathered from an adult woman with latent tuberculosis.

The V gene is TRBV7-9, the J gene TRBJ1-5; D remains ambiguous. From germline, CDR1 is SEHNR and CDR2 FQNEAQ (reference sequence). CDR3 length: 14 amino acids. Trimming took off 4 bases at V and 0 bases at J, with 7 bases between the two ends. The CDR3 DNA reads TGTGCCAGCAGCTCGTATAATAGCAATCAGCCCCAGCATTTT. Its protein product is CASSSYNSNQPQHF.

V and J are TRBV7-6 and TRBJ2-7, with a tentative D call TRBD2 (7 bases). V gave up 1 base and J gave up 6 bases, with 13 bases separating them. The CDR3 is 14 amino acids. Germline CDR1 and CDR2: SGHVS and FNYEAQ. The CDR3 region is CASSLGRGAGEQYF. The CDR3, as DNA: TGTGCCAGCAGCTTAGGTCGGGGGGCAGGCGAGCAGTACTTC. Based on the CDR3 plus reference TRBV7-6 and TRBJ2-7, the full variable domain is GAGVSQSPRYKVTKRGQDVALRCDPISGHVSLYWYRQALGQGPEFLTYFNYEAQQDKSGLPNDRFSAERPEGSISTLTIQRTEQRDSAMYRCASSLGRGAGEQYFGPGTRLTVT.

This chain connects TRBV18 to TRBJ2-3, with TRBD1 identical over 8 bases. The CDR3 has 20 residues. Germline CDR1 KGHSH, CDR2 LQKENI. V was pared by 6 bases and J by 2 bases, with 22 bases of the junction left unmatched. CDR3 nucleotides: TGTGCCAGCTCCCCGAGGGCGTCAGGGGGCGCGACTGGACCCACAGATACGCAGTATTTT. Protein sequence: CASSPRASGGATGPTDTQYF.

This chain connects TRBV10-3 to TRBJ2-5; possibly TRBD1 for D (5 bases). Germline V gene lookup returns CDR1 ENHRY and CDR2 SYGVKD. Between the trimmed V and J ends, which lost 7 bases and 5 bases, there was a span of 23 bases. CDR3 length: 16 amino acids. Written as DNA, the CDR3 is TGTGCCATCATTGCAAACAGACCCTCCAAGGGGGAGACCCAGTACTTC. Protein product: CAIIANRPSKGETQYF.

The chain links TRBV7-2 to TRBJ2-1; the match to TRBD2 covers 14 bases. V was clipped by 1 base and J by 8 bases; unmatched bases: 4. CDR1 SGHTA and CDR2 FQGNSA come from the germline V gene. The CDR3 contains 16 residues. This CDR3 reads CASSLEGTSGGYEQFF. The CDR3 bases are TGTGCCAGCAGCTTAGAGGGGACTAGCGGGGGATATGAGCAGTTCTTC.

The chain couples TRBV6-1 to TRBJ1-2; D might be TRBD1 (5 bases). The germline V gene has CDR1 MNHNS and CDR2 SASEGT. V was clipped by 2 bases and J by 2 bases, with 15 bases between them. There are 16 residues in the CDR3. In nucleotides, the CDR3 is TGTGCCAGCAGTGAAATGGGGGGACGCTCGAACTATGGCTACACCTTC. It is translated as CASSEMGGRSNYGYTF.

This chain uses TRBV5-5 with TRBJ1-1; D is unresolved. CDR1 SGHKS and CDR2 YYEKEE come from the germline V gene (reference sequence). V was shortened by 0 bases and J by 8 bases, with 11 bases between the two germline ends. This CDR3 spans 13 amino acids. CDR3 nucleotides: TGTGCCAGCAGCTTGGCAGGTGGTTGGGAAGCTTTCTTT. This gives the protein CASSLAGGWEAFF.